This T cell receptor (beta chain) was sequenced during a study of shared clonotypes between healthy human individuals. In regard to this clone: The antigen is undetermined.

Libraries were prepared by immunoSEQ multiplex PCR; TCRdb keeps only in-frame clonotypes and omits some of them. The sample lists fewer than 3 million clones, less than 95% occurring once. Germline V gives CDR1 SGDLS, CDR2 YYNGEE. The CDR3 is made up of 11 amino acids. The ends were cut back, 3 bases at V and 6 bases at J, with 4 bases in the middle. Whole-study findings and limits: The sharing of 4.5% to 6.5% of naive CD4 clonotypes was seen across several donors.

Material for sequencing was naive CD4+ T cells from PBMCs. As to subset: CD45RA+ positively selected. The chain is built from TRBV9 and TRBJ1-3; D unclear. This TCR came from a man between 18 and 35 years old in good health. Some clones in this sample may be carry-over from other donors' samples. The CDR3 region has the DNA TGTGCCAGCAGCGCTATAAACACCATATATTTT. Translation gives CASSAINTIYF.